These 25 T cell receptor beta chains were sequenced from one sample in a study of cytomegalovirus exposure and HLA in healthy donors. The study ran its PCR with 60 Vbeta and 13 Jbeta primers. Using immunoSEQ multiplex PCR, the repertoire was profiled, and TCRdb retains in-frame clones only, with some absent. The sample carries 150,000 or so clones, around 78% recorded once. Sequenced material: PBMCs. Receptors were obtained from a man in his forties in good health and CMV-seronegative.

V and J are TRBV9 and TRBJ2-7; 8 bases line up with TRBD2. The CDR3 sequence is 14 residues long. Germline CDR1 and CDR2: SGDLS and YYNGEE. After removal of 2 bases from V and 3 bases from J, the junction contained 4 bases not matched to a gene. CDR3 protein: CASSVEAGDYEQYF. In DNA form, the CDR3 reads TGTGCCAGCAGCGTGGAAGCGGGAGACTACGAGCAGTACTTC. Using reference TRBV9 and TRBJ2-7 for the parts outside the CDR3, the full variable domain is DSGVTQTPKHLITATGQRVTLRCSPRSGDLSVYWYQQSLDQGLQFLIQYYNGEERAKGNILERFSAQQFPDLHSELNLSSLELGDSALYFCASSVEAGDYEQYFGPGTRLTVT.

The V and J genes are TRBV6-1 and TRBJ2-7; D remains ambiguous. The CDR3 consists of 17 residues. CDR1 is MNHNS, CDR2 SASEGT, per germline. Trimming shortened V by 0 bases and J by 3 bases, and 18 bases separated the two germline ends. CDR3 nucleotides: TGTGCCAGCAGTGAAGCGATTAGCCCCACAACGCTCTACGAGCAGTACTTC. As protein: CASSEAISPTTLYEQYF.

With respect to this clone: Other nucleotide sequences from this sample produce the same CDR3. The chain joins TRBV9 to TRBJ2-7, with 7 bases aligning to TRBD1. V lost 2 bases to trimming and J lost 2 bases; unmatched junction nucleotides: 4. CDR1 SGDLS and CDR2 YYNGEE come from the germline V gene. The CDR3 runs to 14 residues. The chain's CDR3 is CASSVQGVPYEQYF. In DNA form, the CDR3 reads TGTGCCAGCAGCGTTCAGGGGGTCCCCTACGAGCAGTACTTC.

V is TRBV19 and J is TRBJ2-7; TRBD2 matches 9 bases. Trimming cost V 6 bases and J 5 bases; bases outside gene matches: 11. Germline V gives CDR1 LNHDA, CDR2 SQIVND (reference sequence). The CDR3 length is 15 residues. This CDR3 reads CASSILPGLADEQYF. For the CDR3, the DNA is TGTGCCAGTAGCATTTTGCCGGGACTAGCTGACGAGCAGTACTTC.

This chain connects TRBV6-1 to TRBJ2-5; 8 bases line up with TRBD1. With 6 bases clipped from V and 5 bases from J, the junction kept 11 bases outside the gene matches. The germline gives CDR1 MNHNS, CDR2 SASEGT. This CDR3 has 15 amino acids. CDR3 nucleotides: TGTGCCAGCAGAACGGGACAGGCCACGGGGGAGACCCAGTACTTC. Its translation is CASRTGQATGETQYF.

This chain connects TRBV6-5 to TRBJ1-2, with D unresolved. This CDR3 is 14 amino acids long. The germline V gene has CDR1 MNHEY and CDR2 SVGAGI. V was pared by 2 bases and J by 6 bases, with 13 bases between. This CDR3 reads CASSYTRAQDGYTF. The CDR3 bases are TGTGCCAGCAGTTACACCCGAGCTCAGGATGGCTACACCTTC.

The chain recombines TRBV29-1 with TRBJ2-4; D unclear. The CDR3 sequence is 12 residues long. V was cut by 4 bases and J by 0 bases, with 4 bases left in between. CDR1 SQVTM and CDR2 ANQGSEA come from the germline V gene. The CDR3 protein is CSVVLAKNIQYF. The CDR3 DNA follows: TGCAGCGTTGTATTAGCCAAAAACATTCAGTACTTC.

The chain recombines TRBV19 with TRBJ2-4, with TRBD1 matching 9 bases. This CDR3 has 17 residues. V shed 7 bases and J 0 bases; nucleotides not matched to a gene: 10. Per germline, CDR1 LNHDA and CDR2 SQIVND (reference sequence). This CDR3 reads CASKKQGAGGAKNIQYF. CDR3 bases: TGTGCCAGTAAGAAACAGGGGGCAGGTGGAGCCAAAAACATTCAGTACTTC.

This chain uses TRBV9 with TRBJ2-1, with a possible D match to TRBD2 (6 bases). Trimming took off 0 bases at V and 3 bases at J, with 10 bases between the two ends. Germline CDR1 and CDR2: SGDLS and YYNGEE. The CDR3 is 15 amino acids. In DNA, the CDR3 is TGTGCCAGCAGCGTAGAACCCGGGAGCTACAATGAGCAGTTCTTC. This sequence encodes CASSVEPGSYNEQFF.

This chain links TRBV2 with TRBJ2-7; D not resolved. The CDR3 runs to 10 residues. Trimming took 4 bases from V and 7 from J, leaving 5 bases between them. Germline loops: CDR1 SNHLY, CDR2 FYNNEI. CDR3 region: CASSVEEQYF. CDR3 nucleotides: TGTGCCAGCAGTGTAGAAGAGCAGTACTTC. Drawing the rest from reference TRBV2 and TRBJ2-7, the complete variable domain is EPEVTQTPSHQVTQMGQEVILRCVPISNHLYFYWYRQILGQKVEFLVSFYNNEISEKSEIFDDQFSVERPDGSNFTLKIRSTKLEDSAMYFCASSVEEQYFGPGTRLTVT.

This clone was seen only once. This chain connects TRBV11-2 to TRBJ1-1, with TRBD1 as a possible D gene (6 bases). V lost 5 bases and J 1 base, leaving 8 bases between the germline ends. CDR1 SGHAT and CDR2 FQNNGV come from the germline V gene. The CDR3 runs to 13 residues. The CDR3 DNA follows: TGTGCCAGCAGCCGCAGGGGGAACACTGAAGCTTTCTTT. Its protein is CASSRRGNTEAFF.

The chain has TRBV19 and TRBJ1-6, with D unclear. The germline V gene encodes CDR1 LNHDA and CDR2 SQIVND (reference sequence). The CDR3 runs to 16 residues. V was clipped by 5 bases and J by 5 bases, with 16 bases between them. DNA of the CDR3: TGTGCCAGTAGTCGGCGAGGGCCCGAGGATAATTCACCCCTCCACTTT. Translation gives CASSRRGPEDNSPLHF.

This clone was seen a single time. The chain employs TRBV7-9 and TRBJ1-2; D is ambiguous. Trimming took off 5 bases at V and 5 bases at J, with 9 bases between the two ends. There are 12 residues in the CDR3. Germline CDR1 reads SEHNR; CDR2 reads FQNEAQ (reference sequence). The CDR3 spells CASSPREYGYTF. DNA for the CDR3: TGTGCCAGCAGCCCGAGGGAATATGGCTACACCTTC.

This clone occurred once. The chain joins TRBV29-1 to TRBJ2-4; D remains ambiguous. The CDR3 sequence is 14 residues long. V lost 7 bases and J 0 bases, leaving 13 bases between the germline ends. Germline V lookup: CDR1 SQVTM, CDR2 ANQGSEA. CDR3 sequence: CSAAGNLAKNIQYF. For the CDR3, the DNA is TGCAGCGCAGCAGGTAACCTAGCCAAAAACATTCAGTACTTC. Variable domain in full (rest from reference TRBV29-1 and TRBJ2-4): SAVISQKPSRDICQRGTSLTIQCQVDSQVTMMFWYRQQPGQSLTLIATANQGSEATYESGFVIDKFPISRPNLTFSTLTVSNMSPEDSSIYLCSAAGNLAKNIQYFGAGTRLSVL.

The chain couples TRBV12-2 to TRBJ1-5; TRBD1, the D gene given by the table, was not confirmed from the DNA. TRBV12-2 is noted as a pseudogene. CDR3 length equals 15 residues. CDR3 in amino acids: CASLPGRANNQPQHF. The CDR3 DNA reads TGTGCAAGTCTCCCCGGCAGGGCTAACAATCAGCCCCAGCATTTT.

The chain links TRBV27 to TRBJ1-1, with 7 bases aligning to TRBD1. Trimming removed 5 bases from V and 4 bases from J; junction bases left unmatched: 10. The CDR3 spans 15 residues. Germline loops: CDR1 MNHEY, CDR2 SMNVEV (reference sequence). The CDR3 DNA is TGTGCCAGCAGTCCCATCCCACAGGGGACCACTGAAGCTTTCTTT. Translated: CASSPIPQGTTEAFF.

Only a few counts were recorded for this clone. This rearrangement joins TRBV7-6 to TRBJ2-7; TRBD1 matches 8 bases. Per the germline V gene, CDR1 is SGHVS and CDR2 is FNYEAQ. The CDR3 is 14 residues long. V lost 5 bases and J lost 3; bases outside the gene matches: 6. CDR3 bases: TGTGCCAGCAGCCCCCGGACAGGGAACTACGAGCAGTACTTC. Translating gives CASSPRTGNYEQYF.

This sequence joins TRBV19 and TRBJ1-4; 7 bases fit TRBD1. Germline V gene sequence: CDR1 LNHDA, CDR2 SQIVND (reference sequence). J gave up 2 bases and V 6 bases, and 9 bases lay outside the gene matches. CDR3 size: 16 residues. CDR3 sequence: CASSDPSGGTNEKLFF. CDR3 nucleotide sequence: TGTGCCAGTAGCGACCCTTCAGGGGGGACTAATGAAAAACTGTTTTTT.

The chain is built from TRBV27 and TRBJ2-5, with D unclear. The CDR3 consists of 15 residues. The germline gives CDR1 MNHEY, CDR2 SMNVEV (reference sequence). V was pared by 4 bases and J by 4 bases, with 16 bases between. CDR3 sequence reads: CASSSGFGVGETQYF. The CDR3 DNA reads as TGTGCCAGCAGTTCCGGGTTTGGTGTGGGAGAGACCCAGTACTTC.

V usage is TRBV15 and J usage is TRBJ1-2; the D gene is possibly TRBD1 (6 bases). From germline, CDR1 is LNHNV and CDR2 YYDKDF (reference sequence). The CDR3 is 12 residues long. The V gene lost 8 bases and the J gene lost 12 bases, with 19 bases spanning the gap. CDR3 in DNA: TGTGCCACCCAATCGGGCAGGGGAACCCACACCTTC. Amino acids: CATQSGRGTHTF. Supplemented by reference TRBV15 and TRBJ1-2, the full variable domain reads DAMVIQNPRYQVTQFGKPVTLSCSQTLNHNVMYWYQQKSSQAPKLLFHYYDKDFNNEADTPDNFQSRRPNTSFCFLDIRSPGLGDTAMYLCATQSGRGTHTFGSGTRLTVV.

This chain joins TRBV18 and TRBJ2-1; the match to TRBD1 covers 7 bases. This CDR3 has 14 amino acids. V shed 6 bases, J shed 6 bases, and the junction held 8 bases outside the gene matches. CDR1 KGHSH and CDR2 LQKENI come from the germline V gene. The CDR3 coding sequence is TGTGCCAGCTCCCCCTTGTCAGGGGGCAATGAGCAGTTCTTC. It codes for CASSPLSGGNEQFF.

The rearrangement uses TRBV7-9 and TRBJ2-5; the match to TRBD1 covers 8 bases. Per germline, CDR1 SEHNR and CDR2 FQNEAQ (reference sequence). V lost 5 bases, J lost 6 bases, and 5 bases stayed unmatched. The CDR3 extends over 13 amino acids. The CDR3 region is CASSIDRGQTQYF. CDR3 sequence (DNA): TGTGCCAGCAGCATAGACAGGGGCCAGACCCAGTACTTC.

There are a few counts of this clone. V is TRBV5-1 and J is TRBJ2-7; a possible D gene is TRBD2 (6 bases). This CDR3 region has 15 residues. CDR1 and CDR2 (germline): SGHRS, YFSETQ. With 2 bases removed from V and 3 bases from J, the gap between germline ends came to 15 bases. The chain's CDR3 is CASSFSAGGSYEQYV. CDR3 coding DNA: TGCGCCAGCAGCTTTTCAGCGGGTGGTAGCTACGAGCAGTACGTC.

This clone appeared a few times. The rearrangement uses TRBV5-1 and TRBJ2-1; the D gene is possibly TRBD2 (6 bases). Trimming took 4 bases from V and 8 from J, leaving 13 bases between them. There are 13 residues in the CDR3. CDR1 and CDR2 from the germline V gene are SGHRS and YFSETQ. The CDR3 DNA reads as TGCGCCAGCAGCCCGACTAGTTCAGATGAGCAGTTCTTC. Protein product: CASSPTSSDEQFF.

In its sample, this clone was seen once. The V gene is TRBV27, the J gene TRBJ2-1; tentative D call: TRBD1 (5 bases). Germline CDR1 is MNHEY and CDR2 is SMNVEV (reference sequence). This CDR3 has 11 residues. V shed 9 bases and J shed 9 bases, with 12 bases lying between them. The CDR3 DNA follows: TGTGCCAGTGGACATTACGTTGAGCAGTTCTTC. Amino acids: CASGHYVEQFF.